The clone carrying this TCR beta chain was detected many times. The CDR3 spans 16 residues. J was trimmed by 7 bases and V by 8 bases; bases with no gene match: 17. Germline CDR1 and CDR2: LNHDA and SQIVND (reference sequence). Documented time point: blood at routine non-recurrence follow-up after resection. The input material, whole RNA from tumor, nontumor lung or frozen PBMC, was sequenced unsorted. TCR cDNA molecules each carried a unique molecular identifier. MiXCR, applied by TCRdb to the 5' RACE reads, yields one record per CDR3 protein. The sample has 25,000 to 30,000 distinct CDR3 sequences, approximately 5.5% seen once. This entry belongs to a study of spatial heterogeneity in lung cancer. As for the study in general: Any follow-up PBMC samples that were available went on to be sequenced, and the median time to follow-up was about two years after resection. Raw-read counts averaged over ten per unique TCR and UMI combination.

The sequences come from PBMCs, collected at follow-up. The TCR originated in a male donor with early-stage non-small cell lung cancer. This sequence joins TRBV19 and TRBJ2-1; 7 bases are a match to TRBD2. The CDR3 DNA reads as TGTGCCAGTGTAAAGTTTGCGGGAGCCCCATCGAATGAGCAGTTCTTC. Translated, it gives CASVKFAGAPSNEQFF.